Shown below are 4 T cell receptor beta chains from a single sample sequenced in a study of T cells in Graves' hyperthyroidism and ophthalmopathy. Using RNA transcripts as the source, TCR beta CDR3 regions were amplified. TCR CDR3 underwent first-round RT-PCR with the HTBI primer set. TCRdb redid the calling of the multiplex PCR reads with MiXCR, one entry per CDR3 protein. The table lists approximately 520,000 distinct CDR3 sequences, roughly 25% of them singletons. Sequencing was done on a sample of blood. The receptor source for this set is a woman aged 25 to 39 with Graves' ophthalmopathy.

This clonotype was detected many times. The chain couples TRBV6-5 to TRBJ2-7, with D possibly being TRBD1 or TRBD2 (7 bases each). Trimming removed 3 bases from V and 6 bases from J, with 21 bases in between. The CDR3 has 16 amino acids. Germline V gene sequence: CDR1 MNHEY, CDR2 SVGAGI. Here the CDR3 DNA reads TGTGCCAGCAGTTATTCCCAGGGGGGGGCCGCAGTCGAGCAGTACTTC. It encodes CASSYSQGGAAVEQYF.

CDR3 sequence (DNA): TGTGCCAGCACGGGCTCCGGGACGGCCTATGGCTACACCTTC. Its translation is CASTGSGTAYGYTF. V is TRBV25-1 and J is TRBJ1-2; tentatively, D is TRBD1 (5 bases). The CDR3 extends over 14 amino acids. Germline CDR1 and CDR2: MGHDK and SYGVNS. V was pared by 7 bases and J by 4 bases, with 16 bases between.

The chain uses TRBV9 and TRBJ1-2; D gene unclear. V was clipped by 6 bases and J by 0 bases, with 15 bases between them. The CDR3 loop spans 15 amino acids. Germline V gene data show CDR1 as SGDLS and CDR2 as YYNGEE. CDR3 in amino acids: CASTPPGSANYGYTF. In DNA form, the CDR3 reads TGTGCCAGCACCCCCCCGGGCTCAGCTAACTATGGCTACACCTTC.

At least ten counts were recorded for this clonotype. CDR3 sequence (DNA): TGCGCCAGCAGCTTGGAGGTGCCTGAGAGTACTGAAGCTTTCTTT. It translates to CASSLEVPESTEAFF. The chain carries TRBV5-1 and TRBJ1-1; D not resolved. This CDR3 has 15 amino acids. CDR1 is SGHRS, CDR2 YFSETQ, per germline. The V end was cut by 0 bases, the J end by 5 bases, with 14 bases between.